This T cell receptor beta chain was recorded in a study of blood T cell repertoires in COVID-19. The authors' processing: By means of reference gene primer amplification, nucleated cell counts were estimated. Assay: immunoSEQ multiplex PCR; the TCRdb copy retains only in-frame clones and omits some. That table furnishes V, J and clone size, whereas the DNA furnished D and trimming. The sample lists approximately 92,000 clones, roughly 84% seen once, with roughly 2% in the top ten. V lost 1 base and J lost 4; bases outside the gene matches: 3. CDR1 is SEHNR and CDR2 is FQNEAQ in the germline V gene (reference sequence). This CDR3 is 14 amino acids long.

The sample comprised peripheral blood. This TCR was recovered from a man aged 70 or older with active or convalescent COVID-19. The chain carries TRBV7-9 and TRBJ1-2; 7 bases align to TRBD1. DNA of the CDR3: TGTGCCAGCAGCTTAGGGGACAGTAGCTATGGCTACACCTTC. As protein: CASSLGDSSYGYTF.